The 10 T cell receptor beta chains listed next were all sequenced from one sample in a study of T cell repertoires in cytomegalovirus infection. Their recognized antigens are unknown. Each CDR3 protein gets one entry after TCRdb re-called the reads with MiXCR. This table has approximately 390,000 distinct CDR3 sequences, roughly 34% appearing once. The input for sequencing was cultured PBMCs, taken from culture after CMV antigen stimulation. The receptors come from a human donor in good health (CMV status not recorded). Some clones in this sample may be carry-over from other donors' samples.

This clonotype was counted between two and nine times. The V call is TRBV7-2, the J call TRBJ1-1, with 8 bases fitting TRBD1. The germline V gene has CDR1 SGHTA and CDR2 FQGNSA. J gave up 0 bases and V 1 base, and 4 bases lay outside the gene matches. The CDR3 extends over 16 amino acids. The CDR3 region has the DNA TGTGCCAGCAGCTTAGGGACAGGGAGGTTGAACACTGAAGCTTTCTTT. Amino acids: CASSLGTGRLNTEAFF.

Written as DNA, the CDR3 is TGTGCCAGCAGCTCGGTCGCGGCCTACGAGCAGTACGTC. It translates to CASSSVAAYEQYV. V gene TRBV7-9 combines with J gene TRBJ2-7; D unresolved. Germline-derived CDR1 and CDR2 are SEHNR and FQNEAQ (reference sequence). This CDR3 has 13 amino acids. Trimming took off 4 bases at V and 2 bases at J, with 9 bases between the two ends.

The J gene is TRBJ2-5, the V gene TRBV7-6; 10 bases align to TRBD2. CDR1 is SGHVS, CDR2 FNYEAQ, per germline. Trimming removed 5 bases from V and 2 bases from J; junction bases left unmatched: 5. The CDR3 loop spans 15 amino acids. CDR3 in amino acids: CASSLTSGTQETQYF. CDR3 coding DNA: TGTGCCAGCAGCCTTACTAGCGGGACACAAGAGACCCAGTACTTC.

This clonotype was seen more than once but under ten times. As DNA, the CDR3 is TGTGCCAGCAGTTCCCTTTGGACAGGGCAAGGCTACACCTTC. Encoded protein: CASSSLWTGQGYTF. V is TRBV27 and J is TRBJ1-2; 8 bases map to TRBD1. In germline, CDR1 is MNHEY, CDR2 SMNVEV (reference sequence). This CDR3 region has 14 residues. V lost 4 bases, J lost 8 bases, and 9 bases stayed unmatched.

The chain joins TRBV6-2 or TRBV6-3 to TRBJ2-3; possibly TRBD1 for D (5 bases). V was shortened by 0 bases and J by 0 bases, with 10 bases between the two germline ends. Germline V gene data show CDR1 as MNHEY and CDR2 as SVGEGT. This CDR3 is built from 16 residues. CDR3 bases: TGTGCCAGCAGTTACTCGACCAGGGCGAGCACAGATACGCAGTATTTT. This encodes CASSYSTRASTDTQYF.

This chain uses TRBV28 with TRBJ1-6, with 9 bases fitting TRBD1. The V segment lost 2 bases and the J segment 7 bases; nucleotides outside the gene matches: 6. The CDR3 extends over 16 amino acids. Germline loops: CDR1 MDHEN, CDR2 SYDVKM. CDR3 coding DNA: TGTGCCAGCAGTTTACCCGGGACAGGGACCAATTCACCCCTCCACTTT. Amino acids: CASSLPGTGTNSPLHF.

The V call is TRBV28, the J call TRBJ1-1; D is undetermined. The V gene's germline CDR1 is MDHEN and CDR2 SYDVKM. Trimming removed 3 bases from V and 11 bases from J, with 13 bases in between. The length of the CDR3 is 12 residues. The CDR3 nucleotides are TGTGCCAGCAGTTTCCGAACGGGAGGTGCTTTCTTT. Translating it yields CASSFRTGGAFF.

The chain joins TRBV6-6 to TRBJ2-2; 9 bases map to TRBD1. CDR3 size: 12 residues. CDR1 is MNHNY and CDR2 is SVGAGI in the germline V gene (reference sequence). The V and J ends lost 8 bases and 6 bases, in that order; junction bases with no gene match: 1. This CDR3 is CASYRGPGELFF. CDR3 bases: TGTGCCAGCTACAGGGGGCCCGGGGAGCTGTTTTTT.

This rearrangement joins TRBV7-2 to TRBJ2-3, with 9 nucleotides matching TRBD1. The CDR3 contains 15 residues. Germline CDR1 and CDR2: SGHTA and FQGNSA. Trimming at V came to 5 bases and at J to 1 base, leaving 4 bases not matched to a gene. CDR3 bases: TGTGCCAGCAGCCCCTGGACAGGGGGCACAGATACGCAGTATTTT. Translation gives CASSPWTGGTDTQYF. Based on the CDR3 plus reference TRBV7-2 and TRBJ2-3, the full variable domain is GAGVSQSPSNKVTEKGKDVELRCDPISGHTALYWYRQSLGQGLEFLIYFQGNSAPDKSGLPSDRFSAERTGGSVSTLTIQRTQQEDSAVYLCASSPWTGGTDTQYFGPGTRLTVL.

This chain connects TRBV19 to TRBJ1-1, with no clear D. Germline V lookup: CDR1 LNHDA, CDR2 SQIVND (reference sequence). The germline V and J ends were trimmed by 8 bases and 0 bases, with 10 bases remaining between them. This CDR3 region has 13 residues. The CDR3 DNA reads TGTGCCAGTGGGATCAGTCTGAACACTGAAGCTTTCTTT. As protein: CASGISLNTEAFF.